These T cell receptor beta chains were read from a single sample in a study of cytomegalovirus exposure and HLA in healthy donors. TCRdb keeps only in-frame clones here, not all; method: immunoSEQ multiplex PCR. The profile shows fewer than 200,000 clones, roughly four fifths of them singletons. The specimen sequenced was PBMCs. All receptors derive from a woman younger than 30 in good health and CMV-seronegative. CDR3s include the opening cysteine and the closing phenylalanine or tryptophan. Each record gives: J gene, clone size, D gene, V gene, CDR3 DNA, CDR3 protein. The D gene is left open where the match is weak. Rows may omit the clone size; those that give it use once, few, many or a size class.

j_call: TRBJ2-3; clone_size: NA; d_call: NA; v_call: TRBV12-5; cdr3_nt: TGTGCTAGTGGTTTGTTCGCAGATACGCAGTATTTT; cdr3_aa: CASGLFADTQYF
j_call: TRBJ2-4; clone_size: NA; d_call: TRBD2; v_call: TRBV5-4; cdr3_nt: TGTGCCAGCAGCTTGGGAGTAGCGGGCGGAGCCAAAAACATTCAGTACTTC; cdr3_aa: CASSLGVAGGAKNIQYF
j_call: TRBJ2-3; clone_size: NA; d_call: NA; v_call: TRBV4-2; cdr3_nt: TGTGCCAGCAGCCAAGATCTTCAGCAGGGGCTTTATAGCACAGATACGCAGTATTTT; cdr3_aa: CASSQDLQQGLYSTDTQYF
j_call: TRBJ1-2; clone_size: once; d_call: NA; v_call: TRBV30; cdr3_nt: TGTGCCTGGAGTGTGCCCGAGAACTATGGCTACACCTTC; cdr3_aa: CAWSVPENYGYTF
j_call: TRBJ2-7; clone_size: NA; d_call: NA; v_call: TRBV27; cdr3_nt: TGTGCCAGCAGTTTCTGGAGAGCGGGCGCCTATTCCTACGAGCAGTACTTC; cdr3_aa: CASSFWRAGAYSYEQYF
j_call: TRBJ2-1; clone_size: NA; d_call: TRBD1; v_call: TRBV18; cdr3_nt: TGTGCCAGCTCACCACGGCAAAAGGCCAGGGGGCCCAATGAGCAGTTCTTC; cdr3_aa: CASSPRQKARGPNEQFF
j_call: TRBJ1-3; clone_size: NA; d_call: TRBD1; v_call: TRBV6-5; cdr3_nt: TGTGCCAGCAGGGACAGGGAACGGTCTGGAAACACCATATATTTT; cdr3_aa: CASRDRERSGNTIYF
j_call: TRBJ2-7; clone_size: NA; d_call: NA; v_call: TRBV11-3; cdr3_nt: TGTGCCAGCAGCTCTTCGGACTCCTTCTACGAGCAGTACTTC; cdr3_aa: CASSSSDSFYEQYF
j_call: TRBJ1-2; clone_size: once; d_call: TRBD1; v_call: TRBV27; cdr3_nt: TGTGCCAGCAGTTTCTCCGGGACAGGGAGGCATGGCTACACCTTC; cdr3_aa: CASSFSGTGRHGYTF
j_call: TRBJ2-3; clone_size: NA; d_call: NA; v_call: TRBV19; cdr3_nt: TGTGCCAGTAGTATAGGTACTTCGAGGACTAGCACAGATACGCAGTATTTT; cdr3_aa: CASSIGTSRTSTDTQYF
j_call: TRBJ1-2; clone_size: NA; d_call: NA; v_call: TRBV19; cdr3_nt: TGTGCCAGTAGTATTAATTCAGGGCCTTATGGCTACACCTTC; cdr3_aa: CASSINSGPYGYTF
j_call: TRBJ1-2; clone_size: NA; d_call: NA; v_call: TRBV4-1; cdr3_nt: TGCGCCAGCAGGCCAGGGTTGCGGAACTATGGCTACACCTTC; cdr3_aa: CASRPGLRNYGYTF
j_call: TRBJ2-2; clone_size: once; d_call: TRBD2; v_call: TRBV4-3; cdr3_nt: TGCGCCAGCAGCCGGGGGAGGGCCGGGGAGCTGTTTTTT; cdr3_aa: CASSRGRAGELFF
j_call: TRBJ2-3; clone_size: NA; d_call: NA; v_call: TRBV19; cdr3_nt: TGTGCCAGTAGTATAGGGCGGGACAGCTTCACAGATACGCAGTATTTT; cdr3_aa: CASSIGRDSFTDTQYF
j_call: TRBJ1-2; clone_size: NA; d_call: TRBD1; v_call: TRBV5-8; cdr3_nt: TGTGCCAGCAGCGGCCCGGGACAGGGACTGAATGGCTACACCTTC; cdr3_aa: CASSGPGQGLNGYTF
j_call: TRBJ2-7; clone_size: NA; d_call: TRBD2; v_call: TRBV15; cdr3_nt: TGTGCCACCAGCAGAGGGCAGGGAGGGTCCTACGAGCAGTACTTC; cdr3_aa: CATSRGQGGSYEQYF
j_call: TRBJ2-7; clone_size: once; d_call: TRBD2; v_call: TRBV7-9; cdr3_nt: TGTGCCAGCAGCTTAAGGGACTATACCTACGAGCAGTACTTC; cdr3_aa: CASSLRDYTYEQYF
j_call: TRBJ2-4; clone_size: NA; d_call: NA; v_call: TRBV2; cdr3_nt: TGTGCCAGCACTCTGGCCAAAAACATTCAGTACTTC; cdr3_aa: CASTLAKNIQYF
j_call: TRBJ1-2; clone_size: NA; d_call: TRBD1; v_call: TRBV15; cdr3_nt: TGTGCCACCAGCGCGGGACAGGGGCTTGGCTACACCTTC; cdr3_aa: CATSAGQGLGYTF
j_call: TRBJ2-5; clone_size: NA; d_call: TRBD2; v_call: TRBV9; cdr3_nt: TGTGCCAGCAGCCCTGTTAGCGGGGATGAGGAAGAGACCCAGTACTTC; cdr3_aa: CASSPVSGDEEETQYF
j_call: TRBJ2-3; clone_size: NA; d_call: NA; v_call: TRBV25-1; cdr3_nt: TGTGCCAGCGTCCGCGGGGGCGGTTCTGGTACGCAGTATTTT; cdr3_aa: CASVRGGGSGTQYF
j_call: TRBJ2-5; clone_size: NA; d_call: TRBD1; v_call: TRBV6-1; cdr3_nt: TGTGCCAGCAGACGGACAGGTCAAGAGACCCAGTACTTC; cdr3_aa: CASRRTGQETQYF